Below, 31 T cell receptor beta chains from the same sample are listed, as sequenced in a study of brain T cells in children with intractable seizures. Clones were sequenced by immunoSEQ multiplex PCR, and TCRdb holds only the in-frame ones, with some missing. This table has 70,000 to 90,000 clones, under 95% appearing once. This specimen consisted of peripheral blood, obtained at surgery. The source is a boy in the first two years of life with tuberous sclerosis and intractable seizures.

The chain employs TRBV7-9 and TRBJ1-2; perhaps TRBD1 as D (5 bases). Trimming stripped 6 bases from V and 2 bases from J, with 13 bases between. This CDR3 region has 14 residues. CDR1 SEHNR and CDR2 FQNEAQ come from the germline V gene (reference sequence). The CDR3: CASRYDRGNYGYTF. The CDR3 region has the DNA TGTGCCAGCAGGTACGACAGAGGAAACTATGGCTACACCTTC.

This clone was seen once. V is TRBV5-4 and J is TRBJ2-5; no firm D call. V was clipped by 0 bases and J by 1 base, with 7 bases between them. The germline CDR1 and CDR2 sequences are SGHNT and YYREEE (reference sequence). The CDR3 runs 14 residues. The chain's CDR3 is CASSLGQLQETQYF. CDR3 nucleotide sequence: TGTGCCAGCAGCTTGGGGCAGCTCCAAGAGACCCAGTACTTC.

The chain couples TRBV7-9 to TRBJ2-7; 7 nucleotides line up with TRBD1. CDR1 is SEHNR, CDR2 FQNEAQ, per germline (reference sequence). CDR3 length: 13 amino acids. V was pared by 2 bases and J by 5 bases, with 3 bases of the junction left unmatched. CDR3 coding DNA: TGTGCCAGCAGCTTACCCGACAGGGACGAGCAGTACTTC. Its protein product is CASSLPDRDEQYF.

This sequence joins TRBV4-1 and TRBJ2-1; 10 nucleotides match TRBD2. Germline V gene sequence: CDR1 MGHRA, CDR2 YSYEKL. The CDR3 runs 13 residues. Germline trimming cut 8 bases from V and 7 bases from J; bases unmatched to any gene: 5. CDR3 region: CASRPGLANEQFF. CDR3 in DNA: TGCGCCAGCCGGCCGGGACTAGCGAATGAGCAGTTCTTC.

CDR3 region: CASSISTGGLPDTQYF. Written as DNA, the CDR3 is TGTGCCAGTAGTATTTCGACAGGGGGACTACCAGATACGCAGTATTTT. The chain links TRBV19 to TRBJ2-3, with 9 bases identical to TRBD1. The CDR3 loop spans 16 amino acids. The germline CDR1 and CDR2 sequences are LNHDA and SQIVND (reference sequence). V shed 3 bases, J shed 4 bases, and the junction held 8 bases outside the gene matches.

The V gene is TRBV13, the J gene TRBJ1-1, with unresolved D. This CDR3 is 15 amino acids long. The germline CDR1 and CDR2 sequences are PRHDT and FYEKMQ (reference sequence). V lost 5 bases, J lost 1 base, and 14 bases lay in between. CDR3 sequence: CASSLPLDGNTEAFF. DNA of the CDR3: TGTGCCAGCAGCCTCCCCCTGGACGGGAACACTGAAGCTTTCTTT.

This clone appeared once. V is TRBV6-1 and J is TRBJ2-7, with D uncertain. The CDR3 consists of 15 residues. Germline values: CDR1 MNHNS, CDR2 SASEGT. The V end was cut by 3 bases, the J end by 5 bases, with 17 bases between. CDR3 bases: TGTGCCAGCAGTGAGGTCGCGACGGGTTTCCACGAGCAGTACTTC. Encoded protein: CASSEVATGFHEQYF.

The CDR3: CASTRTGGIQPQHF. The CDR3 DNA is TGTGCCAGTACCCGCACAGGGGGCATTCAGCCCCAGCATTTT. The chain combines TRBV19 with TRBJ1-5; TRBD1 matches at 9 bases. The V gene's germline CDR1 is LNHDA and CDR2 SQIVND (reference sequence). The CDR3 contains 14 residues. The ends lost 7 bases at V and 6 bases at J; junction bases unmatched: 7.

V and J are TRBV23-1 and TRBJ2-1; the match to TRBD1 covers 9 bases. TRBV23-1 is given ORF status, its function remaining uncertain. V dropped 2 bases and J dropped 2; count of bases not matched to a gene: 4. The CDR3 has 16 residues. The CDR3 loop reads CASSQRDRETYNEQFF. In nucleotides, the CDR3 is TGCGCCAGCAGTCAACGGGACAGGGAGACCTACAATGAGCAGTTCTTC.

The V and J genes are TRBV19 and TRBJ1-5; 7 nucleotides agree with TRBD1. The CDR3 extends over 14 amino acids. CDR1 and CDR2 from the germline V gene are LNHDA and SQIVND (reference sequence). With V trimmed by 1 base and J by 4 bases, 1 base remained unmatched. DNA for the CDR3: TGTGCCAGTAGTATAGTGACAGGGAATCAGCCCCAGCATTTT. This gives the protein CASSIVTGNQPQHF. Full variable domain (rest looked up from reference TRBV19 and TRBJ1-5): DGGITQSPKYLFRKEGQNVTLSCEQNLNHDAMYWYRQDPGQGLRLIYYSQIVNDFQKGDIAEGYSVSREKKESFPLTVTSAQKNPTAFYLCASSIVTGNQPQHFGDGTRLSIL.

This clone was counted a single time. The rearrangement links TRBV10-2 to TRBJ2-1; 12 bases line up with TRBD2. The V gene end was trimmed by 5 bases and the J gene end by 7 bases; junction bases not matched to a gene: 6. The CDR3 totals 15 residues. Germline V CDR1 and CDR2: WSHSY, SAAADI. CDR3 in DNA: TGCGCCAGCAGTTCCCGGACTAGCGGGGTAAATGAGCAGTTCTTC. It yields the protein CASSSRTSGVNEQFF.

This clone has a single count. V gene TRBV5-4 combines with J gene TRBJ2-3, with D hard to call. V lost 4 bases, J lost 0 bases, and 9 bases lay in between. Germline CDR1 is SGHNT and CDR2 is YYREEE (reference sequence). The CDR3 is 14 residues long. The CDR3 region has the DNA TGTGCCAGCAGCGTCGTCCCTAGCACAGATACGCAGTATTTT. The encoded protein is CASSVVPSTDTQYF.

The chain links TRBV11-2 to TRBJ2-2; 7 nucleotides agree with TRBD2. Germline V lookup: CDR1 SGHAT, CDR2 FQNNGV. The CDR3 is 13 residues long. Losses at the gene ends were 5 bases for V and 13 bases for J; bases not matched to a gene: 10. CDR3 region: CASSHLTSLGLFF. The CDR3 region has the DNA TGTGCCAGCAGCCACCTGACTAGCCTCGGGCTGTTTTTT. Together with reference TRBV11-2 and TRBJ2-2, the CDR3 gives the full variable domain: EAGVAQSPRYKIIEKRQSVAFWCNPISGHATLYWYQQILGQGPKLLIQFQNNGVVDDSQLPKDRFSAERLKGVDSTLKIQPAKLEDSAVYLCASSHLTSLGLFFGEGSRLTVL.

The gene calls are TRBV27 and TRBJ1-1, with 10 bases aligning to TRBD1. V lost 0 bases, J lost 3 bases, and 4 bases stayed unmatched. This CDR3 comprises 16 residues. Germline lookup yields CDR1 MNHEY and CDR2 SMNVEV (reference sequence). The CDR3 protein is CASSLSPGTGDTEAFF. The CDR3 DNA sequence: TGTGCCAGCAGTTTATCCCCCGGGACAGGGGACACTGAAGCTTTCTTT.

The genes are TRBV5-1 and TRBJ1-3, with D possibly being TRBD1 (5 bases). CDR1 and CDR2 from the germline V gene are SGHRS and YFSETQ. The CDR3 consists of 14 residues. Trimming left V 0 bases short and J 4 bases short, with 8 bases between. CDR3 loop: CASSLVGDGNTIYF. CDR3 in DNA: TGCGCCAGCAGCTTGGTAGGGGACGGAAACACCATATATTTT.

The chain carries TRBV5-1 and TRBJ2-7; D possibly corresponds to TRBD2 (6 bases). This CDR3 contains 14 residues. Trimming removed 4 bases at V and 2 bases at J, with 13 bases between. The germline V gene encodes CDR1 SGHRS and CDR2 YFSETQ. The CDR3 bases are TGCGCCAGCAGCCCTCGTGGGACTCCCTACGAGCAGTACTTC. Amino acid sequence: CASSPRGTPYEQYF.

CDR3 DNA sequence: TGTGCCAGCAGCTTAGAGATGGGGTACGAGCAGTACTTC. The encoded protein is CASSLEMGYEQYF. V and J are TRBV11-2 and TRBJ2-7; D call uncertain. CDR3 length: 13 amino acids. Trimming left V 0 bases short and J 4 bases short, with 7 bases between. Germline-derived CDR1 and CDR2 are SGHAT and FQNNGV.

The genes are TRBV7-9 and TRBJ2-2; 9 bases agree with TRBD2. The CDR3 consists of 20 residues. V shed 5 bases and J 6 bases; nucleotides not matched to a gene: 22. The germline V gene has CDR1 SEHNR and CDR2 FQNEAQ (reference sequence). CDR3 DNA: TGTGCCAGCAGCAGGCCCCTGGGCGGGAGGGCCGTTGAACGTCCCGGGGAGCTGTTTTTT. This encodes CASSRPLGGRAVERPGELFF.

In nucleotides, the CDR3 is TGTGCCTGGAGTGCTGATCCCGGGACACCCCGGGGGAGGCAGTACTTC. It specifies CAWSADPGTPRGRQYF. The rearrangement links TRBV30 to TRBJ2-7; D may be TRBD1 or TRBD2 (6 bases each). Germline values: CDR1 GTSNPN, CDR2 SVGIG (reference sequence). V was pared by 1 base and J by 9 bases, with 25 bases between. The CDR3 totals 16 residues.

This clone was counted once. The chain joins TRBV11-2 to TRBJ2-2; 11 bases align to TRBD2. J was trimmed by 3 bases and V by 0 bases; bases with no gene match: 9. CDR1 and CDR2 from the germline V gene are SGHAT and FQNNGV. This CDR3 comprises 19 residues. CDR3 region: CASSLDTGLAVRYTGELFF. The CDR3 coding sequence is TGTGCCAGCAGCTTAGATACGGGACTAGCGGTGAGATACACCGGGGAGCTGTTTTTT.

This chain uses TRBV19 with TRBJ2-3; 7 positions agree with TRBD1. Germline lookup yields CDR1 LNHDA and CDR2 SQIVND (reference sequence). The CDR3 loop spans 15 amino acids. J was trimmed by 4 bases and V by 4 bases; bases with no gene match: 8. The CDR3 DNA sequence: TGTGCCAGTAGTACCCCCCAGACAGGGCCAGATACGCAGTATTTT. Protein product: CASSTPQTGPDTQYF. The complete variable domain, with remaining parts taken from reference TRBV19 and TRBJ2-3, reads DGGITQSPKYLFRKEGQNVTLSCEQNLNHDAMYWYRQDPGQGLRLIYYSQIVNDFQKGDIAEGYSVSREKKESFPLTVTSAQKNPTAFYLCASSTPQTGPDTQYFGPGTRLTVL.

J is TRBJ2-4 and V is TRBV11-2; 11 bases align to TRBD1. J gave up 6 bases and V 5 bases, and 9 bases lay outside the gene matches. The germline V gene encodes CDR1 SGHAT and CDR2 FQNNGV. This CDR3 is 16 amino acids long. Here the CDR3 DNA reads TGTGCCAGCAGCCTCGGGACAGGGGGTCATACAAACATTCAGTACTTC. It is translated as CASSLGTGGHTNIQYF.

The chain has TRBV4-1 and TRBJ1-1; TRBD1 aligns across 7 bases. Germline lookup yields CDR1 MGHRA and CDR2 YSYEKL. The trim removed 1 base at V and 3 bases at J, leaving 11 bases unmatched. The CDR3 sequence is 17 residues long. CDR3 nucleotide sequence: TGCGCCAGCAGCCAAGTCTACAGGGGAGGAAGTCACACTGAAGCTTTCTTT. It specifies CASSQVYRGGSHTEAFF.

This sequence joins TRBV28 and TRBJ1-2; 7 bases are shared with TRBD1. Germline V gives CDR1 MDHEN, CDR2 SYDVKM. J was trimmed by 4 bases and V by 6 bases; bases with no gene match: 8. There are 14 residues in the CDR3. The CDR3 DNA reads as TGTGCCAGCAGCTACCCGGGACAGCCCTATGGCTACACCTTC. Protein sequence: CASSYPGQPYGYTF.

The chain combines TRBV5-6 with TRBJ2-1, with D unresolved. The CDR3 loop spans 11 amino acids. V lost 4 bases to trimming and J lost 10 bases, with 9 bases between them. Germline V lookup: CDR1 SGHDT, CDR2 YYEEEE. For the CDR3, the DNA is TGTGCCAGCAGCGATTGGCAGGAGCAGTTCTTC. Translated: CASSDWQEQFF.

CDR3 region: CASGTGFGQPQHF. Here the CDR3 DNA reads TGTGCCAGCGGAACAGGGTTTGGTCAGCCCCAGCATTTT. The chain has TRBV7-6 and TRBJ1-5, with D maybe TRBD1 (6 bases). The CDR3 is made up of 13 amino acids. The V gene lost 8 bases and the J gene lost 6 bases, with 14 bases spanning the gap. Per germline, CDR1 SGHVS and CDR2 FNYEAQ.

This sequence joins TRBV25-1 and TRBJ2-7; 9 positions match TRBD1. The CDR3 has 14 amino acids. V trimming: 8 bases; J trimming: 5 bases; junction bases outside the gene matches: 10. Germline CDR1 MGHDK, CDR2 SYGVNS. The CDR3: CASVATGGYDEQYF. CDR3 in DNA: TGTGCCAGCGTGGCCACAGGGGGCTATGACGAGCAGTACTTC.

The CDR3, as DNA: TGTGCCAGCAGCGGGGAGGAGGGGACCCTCTCTCGAGCCAAAAACATTCAGTACTTC. It yields the protein CASSGEEGTLSRAKNIQYF. V usage is TRBV9 and J usage is TRBJ2-4; TRBD2 is a possible D gene (6 bases). The V end lost 3 bases, the J end lost 0 bases, and 22 bases lay between the germline ends. This CDR3 contains 19 residues. From germline, CDR1 is SGDLS and CDR2 YYNGEE. Supplemented by reference TRBV9 and TRBJ2-4, the full variable domain reads DSGVTQTPKHLITATGQRVTLRCSPRSGDLSVYWYQQSLDQGLQFLIQYYNGEERAKGNILERFSAQQFPDLHSELNLSSLELGDSALYFCASSGEEGTLSRAKNIQYFGAGTRLSVL.

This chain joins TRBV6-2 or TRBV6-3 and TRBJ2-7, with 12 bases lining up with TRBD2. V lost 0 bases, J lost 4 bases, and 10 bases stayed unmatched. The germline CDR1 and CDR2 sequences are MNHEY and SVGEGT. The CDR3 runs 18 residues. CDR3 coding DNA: TGTGCCAGCAGTTACTCTTTCATAACCGGGACTAGCGGGTACGAGCAGTACTTC. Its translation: CASSYSFITGTSGYEQYF.

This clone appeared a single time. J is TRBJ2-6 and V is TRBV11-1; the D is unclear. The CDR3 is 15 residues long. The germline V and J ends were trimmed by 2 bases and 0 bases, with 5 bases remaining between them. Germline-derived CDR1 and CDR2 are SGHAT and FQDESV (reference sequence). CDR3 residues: CASSLLGSGANVLTF. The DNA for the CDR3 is TGTGCCAGCAGCTTATTGGGCTCTGGGGCCAACGTCCTGACTTTC. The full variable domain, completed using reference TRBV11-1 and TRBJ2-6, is EAEVAQSPRYKITEKSQAVAFWCDPISGHATLYWYRQILGQGPELLVQFQDESVVDDSQLPKDRFSAERLKGVDSTLKIQPAELGDSAMYLCASSLLGSGANVLTFGAGSRLTVL.

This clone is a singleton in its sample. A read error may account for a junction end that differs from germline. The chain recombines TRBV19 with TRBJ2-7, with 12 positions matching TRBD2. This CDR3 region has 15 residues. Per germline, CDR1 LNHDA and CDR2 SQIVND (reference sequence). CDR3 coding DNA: TGTGCCAGTAGTATGGCTAGCGGGGGGGTCTACGGGCAGTACTTC. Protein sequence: CASSMASGGVYGQYF.